This T cell receptor (beta chain) was recorded in a study of cytomegalovirus exposure and HLA in healthy donors. V dropped 2 bases and J dropped 4 bases, with 12 bases sitting between them. The CDR3 loop spans 15 amino acids. Germline CDR1 is MGHRA and CDR2 is YSYEKL. PCR was performed using 60 Vbeta and 13 Jbeta primers. Repertoires were generated with immunoSEQ multiplex PCR, while TCRdb's copy carries only in-frame clones and drops some. The table lists approximately 150,000 clones, roughly three fifths of them singletons. This TCR was recovered from a woman aged 55 to 70 in good health and CMV-seronegative. The sample comprised PBMCs. The chain links TRBV4-1 to TRBJ2-1; a weak D match, TRBD2 (7 bases). CDR3 sequence: CASSQRGGGYNEQFF. The DNA of the CDR3 is TGCGCCAGCAGCCAAAGGGGAGGGGGGTACAATGAGCAGTTCTTC.